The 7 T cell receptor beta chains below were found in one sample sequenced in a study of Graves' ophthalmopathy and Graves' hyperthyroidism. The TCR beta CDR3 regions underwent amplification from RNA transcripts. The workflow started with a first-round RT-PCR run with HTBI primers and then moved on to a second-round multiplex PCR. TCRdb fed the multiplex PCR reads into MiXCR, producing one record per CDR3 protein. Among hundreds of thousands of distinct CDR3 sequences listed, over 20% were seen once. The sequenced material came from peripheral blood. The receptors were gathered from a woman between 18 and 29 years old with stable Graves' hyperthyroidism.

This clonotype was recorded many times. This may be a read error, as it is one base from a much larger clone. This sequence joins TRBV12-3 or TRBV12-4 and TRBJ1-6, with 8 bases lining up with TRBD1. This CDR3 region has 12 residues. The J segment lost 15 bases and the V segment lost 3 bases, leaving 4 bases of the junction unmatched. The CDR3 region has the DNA TGTGCCAGCAGTTTCAGGGGGCCACACCTCCACTTT. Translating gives CASSFRGPHLHF.

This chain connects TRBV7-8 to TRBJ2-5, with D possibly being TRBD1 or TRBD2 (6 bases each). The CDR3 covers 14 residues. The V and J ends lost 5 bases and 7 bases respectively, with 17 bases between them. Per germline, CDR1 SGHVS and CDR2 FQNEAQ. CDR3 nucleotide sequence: TGTGCCAGCAGCCCACCCGGGAAGGGGGGGACCCAGTACTTC. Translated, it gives CASSPPGKGGTQYF. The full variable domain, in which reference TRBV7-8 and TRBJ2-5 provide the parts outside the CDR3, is GAGVSQSPRYKVAKRGQDVALRCDPISGHVSLFWYQQALGQGPEFLTYFQNEAQLDKSGLPSDRFFAERPEGSVSTLKIQRTQQEDSAVYLCASSPPGKGGTQYFGPGTRLLVL.

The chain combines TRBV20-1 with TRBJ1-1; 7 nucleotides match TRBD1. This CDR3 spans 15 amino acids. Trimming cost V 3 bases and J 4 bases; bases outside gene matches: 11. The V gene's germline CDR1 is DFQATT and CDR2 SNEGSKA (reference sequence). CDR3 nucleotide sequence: TGCAGTGCTAGGGAAGATGACAGGGCGGGCACTGAAGCTTTCTTT. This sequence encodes CSAREDDRAGTEAFF.

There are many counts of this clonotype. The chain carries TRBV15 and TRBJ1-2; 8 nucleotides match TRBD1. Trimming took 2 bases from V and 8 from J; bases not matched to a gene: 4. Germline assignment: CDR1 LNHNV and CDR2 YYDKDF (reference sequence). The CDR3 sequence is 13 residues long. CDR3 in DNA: TGTGCCACCAGCAGACAGGGGGCGGGAGGCTACACCTTC. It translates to CATSRQGAGGYTF.

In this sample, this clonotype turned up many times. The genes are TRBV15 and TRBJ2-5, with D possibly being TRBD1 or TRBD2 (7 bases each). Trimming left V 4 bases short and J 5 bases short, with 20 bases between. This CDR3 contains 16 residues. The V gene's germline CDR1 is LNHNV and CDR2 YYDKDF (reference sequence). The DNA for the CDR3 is TGTGCCACCAGCACCAAAACCAGGGGGGGAAGGGAGACCCAGTACTTC. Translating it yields CATSTKTRGGRETQYF.

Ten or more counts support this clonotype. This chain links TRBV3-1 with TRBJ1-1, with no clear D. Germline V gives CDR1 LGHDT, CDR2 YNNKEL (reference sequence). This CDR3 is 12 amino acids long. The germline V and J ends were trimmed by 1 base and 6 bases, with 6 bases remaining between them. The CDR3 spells CASSQGAAEAFF. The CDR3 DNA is TGTGCCAGCAGCCAAGGGGCAGCTGAAGCTTTCTTT.

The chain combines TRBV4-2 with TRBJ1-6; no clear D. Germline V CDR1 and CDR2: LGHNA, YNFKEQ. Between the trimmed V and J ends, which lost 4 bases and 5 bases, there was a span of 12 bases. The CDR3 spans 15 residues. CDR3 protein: CASSPVEVNNSPLHF. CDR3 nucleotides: TGTGCCAGCAGCCCCGTTGAAGTTAATAATTCACCCCTCCACTTT.